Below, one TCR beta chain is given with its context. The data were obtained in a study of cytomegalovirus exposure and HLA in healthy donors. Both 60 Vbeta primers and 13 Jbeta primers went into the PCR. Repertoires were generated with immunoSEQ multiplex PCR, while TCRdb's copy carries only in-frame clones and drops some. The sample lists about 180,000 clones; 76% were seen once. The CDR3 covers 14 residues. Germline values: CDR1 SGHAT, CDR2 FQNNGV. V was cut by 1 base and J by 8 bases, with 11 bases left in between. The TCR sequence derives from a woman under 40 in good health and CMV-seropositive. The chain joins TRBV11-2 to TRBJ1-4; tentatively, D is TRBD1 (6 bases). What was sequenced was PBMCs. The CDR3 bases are TGTGCCAGCAGCTTAGCAGGGGTAAACGAAAAACTGTTTTTT. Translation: CASSLAGVNEKLFF.